This T cell receptor beta chain appears in the sequencing data of a study of shared clonotypes between healthy human individuals. Across the whole study: CD4 naive cells filled three plates per donor, CD4 memory three, CD8 naive two and CD8 memory one.

Assay: immunoSEQ multiplex PCR; the TCRdb copy retains only in-frame clones and omits some. The table shows fewer than 700,000 clones, with approximately 95% occurring only once. This clone was counted between two and nine times. Antigen unknown. The CDR3 runs 12 residues. Trimming shortened V by 7 bases and J by 1 base, and 7 bases separated the two germline ends. The germline gives CDR1 WNHNN, CDR2 SYGVQD (reference sequence). CD45RO-negative, CCR7-selected cells formed the naive CD8 fraction, which excluded terminally differentiated effector memory CD45RA+ cells. The study's findings and limits: Among the subsets, naive ones generally showed larger estimated richness than memory ones.

V is TRBV10-1 and J is TRBJ1-1; D remains unclear. The TCR was taken from a woman in her twenties or thirties in good health. Source material: naive CD8+ T cells sorted from blood. The CDR3, as DNA: TGCGCCAGCATGGACGAGAACACTGAAGCTTTCTTT. Translating gives CASMDENTEAFF.